These 4 T cell receptor beta chains came from one sample sequenced in a study of breast tumors, draining lymph nodes, adjacent tissues. Using its own MiXCR run on the multiplex PCR reads, TCRdb lists one record per CDR3 protein. Among about 46,000 distinct CDR3 sequences listed, under 30% were seen once. Sequenced input: breast tumor tissue. These TCRs come from a female donor with breast cancer. Some clones in this sample may be carry-over from other donors' samples.

This clonotype was seen many times. The chain uses TRBV3-1 and TRBJ2-2, with TRBD2 matching 10 bases. The CDR3 consists of 16 residues. Looked up from germline, CDR1 is LGHDT and CDR2 is YNNKEL (reference sequence). V lost 4 bases and J lost 1; bases outside the gene matches: 3. The CDR3 spells CASSPGTSVNTGELFF. The CDR3 bases are TGTGCCAGCAGCCCAGGGACTAGCGTGAACACCGGGGAGCTGTTTTTT. Variable domain in full (rest from reference TRBV3-1 and TRBJ2-2): DTAVSQTPKYLVTQMGNDKSIKCEQNLGHDTMYWYKQDSKKFLKIMFSYNNKELIINETVPNRFSPKSPDKAHLNLHINSLELGDSAVYFCASSPGTSVNTGELFFGEGSRLTVL.

The chain couples TRBV20-1 to TRBJ2-7, with a possible D match to TRBD1 (5 bases). This CDR3 comprises 14 residues. Germline CDR1 and CDR2: DFQATT and SNEGSKA (reference sequence). Trimming left V 0 bases short and J 1 base short, with 10 bases between. The chain's CDR3 is CSARDHQGSYEQYF. The CDR3 DNA sequence: TGCAGTGCTAGAGACCACCAGGGATCCTACGAGCAGTACTTC.

Many counts were recorded for this clonotype. The CDR3: CASSEGQGLTGELFF. CDR3 DNA: TGTGCCAGCAGTGAGGGACAGGGGCTCACCGGGGAGCTGTTTTTT. V and J are TRBV2 and TRBJ2-2; 10 nucleotides align to TRBD1. Germline trimming cut 3 bases from V and 4 bases from J; bases unmatched to any gene: 2. Germline lookup yields CDR1 SNHLY and CDR2 FYNNEI. This CDR3 spans 15 amino acids.

For this clonotype: A single base separates this from a much larger clone, so it may be a read error. V usage is TRBV6-1 and J usage is TRBJ1-4, with 8 positions matching TRBD1. Germline CDR1 and CDR2: MNHNS and SASEGT. This CDR3 is built from 14 residues. The CDR3 nucleotides are TGTGCCTGCAGTGAAACAGGGGGGAATGAAAAACTGTTTTTT. Protein sequence: CACSETGGNEKLFF.